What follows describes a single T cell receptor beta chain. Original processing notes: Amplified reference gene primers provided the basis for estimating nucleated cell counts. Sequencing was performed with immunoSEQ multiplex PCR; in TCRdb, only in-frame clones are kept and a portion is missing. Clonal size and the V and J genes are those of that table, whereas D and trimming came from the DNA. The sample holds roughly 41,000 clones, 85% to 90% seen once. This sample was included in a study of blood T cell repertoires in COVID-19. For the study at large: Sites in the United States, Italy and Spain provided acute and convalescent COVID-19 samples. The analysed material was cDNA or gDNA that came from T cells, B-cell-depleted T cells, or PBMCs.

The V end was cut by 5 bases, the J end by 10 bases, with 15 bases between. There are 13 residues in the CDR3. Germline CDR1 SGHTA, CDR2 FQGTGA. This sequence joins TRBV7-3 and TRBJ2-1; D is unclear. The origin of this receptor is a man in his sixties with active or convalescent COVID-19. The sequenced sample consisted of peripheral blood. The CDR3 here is CASSQAASTEQFF. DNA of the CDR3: TGTGCCAGCAGCCAGGCTGCGTCGACAGAGCAGTTCTTC.